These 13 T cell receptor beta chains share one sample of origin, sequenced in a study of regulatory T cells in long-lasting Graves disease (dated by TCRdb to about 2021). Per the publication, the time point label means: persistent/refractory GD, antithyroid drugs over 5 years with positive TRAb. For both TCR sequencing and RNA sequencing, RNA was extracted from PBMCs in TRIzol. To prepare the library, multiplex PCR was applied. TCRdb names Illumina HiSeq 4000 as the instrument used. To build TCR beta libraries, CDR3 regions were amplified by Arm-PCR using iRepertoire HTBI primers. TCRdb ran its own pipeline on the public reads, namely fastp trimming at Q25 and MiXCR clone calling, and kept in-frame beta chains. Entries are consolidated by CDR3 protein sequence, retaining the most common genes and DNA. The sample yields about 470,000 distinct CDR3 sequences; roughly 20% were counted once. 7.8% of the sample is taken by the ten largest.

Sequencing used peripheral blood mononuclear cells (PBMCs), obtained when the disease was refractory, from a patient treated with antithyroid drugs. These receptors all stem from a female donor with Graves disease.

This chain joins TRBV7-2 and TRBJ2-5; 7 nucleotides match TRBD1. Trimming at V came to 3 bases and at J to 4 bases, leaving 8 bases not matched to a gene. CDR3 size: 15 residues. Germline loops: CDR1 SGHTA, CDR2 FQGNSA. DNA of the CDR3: TGTGCCAGCAGCTTCCCGACAGGGTTGGCAGAGACCCAGTACTTC. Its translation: CASSFPTGLAETQYF.

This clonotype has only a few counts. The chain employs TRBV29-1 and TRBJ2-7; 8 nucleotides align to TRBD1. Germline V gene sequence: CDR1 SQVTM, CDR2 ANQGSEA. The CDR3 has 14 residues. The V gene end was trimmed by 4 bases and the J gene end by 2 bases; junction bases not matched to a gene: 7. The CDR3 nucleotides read TGCAGCGTTGCCGAGGGCAGGGGGCCCTACGAGCAGTACTTC. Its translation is CSVAEGRGPYEQYF.

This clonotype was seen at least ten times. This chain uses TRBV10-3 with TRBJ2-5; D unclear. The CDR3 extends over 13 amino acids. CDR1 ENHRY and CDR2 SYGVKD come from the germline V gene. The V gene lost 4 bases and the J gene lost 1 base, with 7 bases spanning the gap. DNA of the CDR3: TGTGCCATCAGTGTGGTAATCCAAGAGACCCAGTACTTC. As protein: CAISVVIQETQYF.

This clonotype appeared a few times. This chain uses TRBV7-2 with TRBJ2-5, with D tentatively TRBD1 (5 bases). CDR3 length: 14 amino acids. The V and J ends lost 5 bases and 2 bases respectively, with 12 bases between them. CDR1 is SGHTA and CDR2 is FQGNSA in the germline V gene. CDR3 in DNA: TGTGCCAGCAGCCTAGTCGACAGACAAGAGACCCAGTACTTC. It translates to CASSLVDRQETQYF. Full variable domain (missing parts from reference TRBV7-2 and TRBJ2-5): GAGVSQSPSNKVTEKGKDVELRCDPISGHTALYWYRQSLGQGLEFLIYFQGNSAPDKSGLPSDRFSAERTGGSVSTLTIQRTQQEDSAVYLCASSLVDRQETQYFGPGTRLLVL.

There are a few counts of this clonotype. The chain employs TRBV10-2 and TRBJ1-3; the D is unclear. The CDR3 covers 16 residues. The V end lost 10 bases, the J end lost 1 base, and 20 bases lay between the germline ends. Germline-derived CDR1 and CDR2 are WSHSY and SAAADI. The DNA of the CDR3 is TGCGCCACCCCTGATTCCCTTGATCTATCTGGAAACACCATATATTTT. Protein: CATPDSLDLSGNTIYF.

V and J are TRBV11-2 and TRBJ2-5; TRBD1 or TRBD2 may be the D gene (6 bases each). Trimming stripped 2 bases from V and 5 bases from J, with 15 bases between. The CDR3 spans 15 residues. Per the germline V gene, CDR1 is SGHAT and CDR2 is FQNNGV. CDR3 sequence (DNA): TGTGCCAGCAGCTTAATTACAGGGACTCGGGAGACCCAGTACTTC. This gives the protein CASSLITGTRETQYF.

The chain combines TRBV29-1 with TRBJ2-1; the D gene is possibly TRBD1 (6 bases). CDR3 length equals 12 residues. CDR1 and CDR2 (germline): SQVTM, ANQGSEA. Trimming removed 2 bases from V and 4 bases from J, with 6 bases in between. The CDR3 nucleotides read TGCAGCGTTGAAAGGGGGTACAATGAGCAGTTCTTC. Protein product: CSVERGYNEQFF.

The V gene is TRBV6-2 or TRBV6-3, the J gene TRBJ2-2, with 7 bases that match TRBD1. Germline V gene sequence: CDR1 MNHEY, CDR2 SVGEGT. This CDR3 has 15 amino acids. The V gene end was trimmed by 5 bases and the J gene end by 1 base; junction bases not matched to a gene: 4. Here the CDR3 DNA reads TGTGCCAGCAGTACCGGGACAGTGAACACCGGGGAGCTGTTTTTT. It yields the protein CASSTGTVNTGELFF.

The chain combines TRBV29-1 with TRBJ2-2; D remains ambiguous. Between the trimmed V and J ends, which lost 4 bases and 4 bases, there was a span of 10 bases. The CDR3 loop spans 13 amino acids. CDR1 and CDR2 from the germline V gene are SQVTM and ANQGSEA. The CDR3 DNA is TGCAGCGTTGTGCGGCCACGCACCGGGGAGCTGTTTTTT. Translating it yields CSVVRPRTGELFF.

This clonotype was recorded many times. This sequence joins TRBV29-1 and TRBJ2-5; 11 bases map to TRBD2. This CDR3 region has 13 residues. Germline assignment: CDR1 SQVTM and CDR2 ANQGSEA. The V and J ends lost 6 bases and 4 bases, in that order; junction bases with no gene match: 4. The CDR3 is CSVSGLAGETQYF. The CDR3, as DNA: TGCAGCGTCTCTGGACTAGCGGGAGAGACCCAGTACTTC.

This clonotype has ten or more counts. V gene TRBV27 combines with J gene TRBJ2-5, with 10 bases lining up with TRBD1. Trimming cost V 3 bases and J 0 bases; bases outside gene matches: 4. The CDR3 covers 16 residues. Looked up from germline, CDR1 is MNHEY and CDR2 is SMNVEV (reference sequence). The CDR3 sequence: CASSLLGQGYQETQYF. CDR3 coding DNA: TGTGCCAGCAGTTTGTTGGGACAGGGGTACCAAGAGACCCAGTACTTC.

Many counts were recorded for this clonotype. For the CDR3, the DNA is TGTGCCTGGGGGAGATCCCCCGGCTACGAGCAGTACTTC. This codes for CAWGRSPGYEQYF. The chain recombines TRBV30 with TRBJ2-7, with D possibly matching TRBD2 (5 bases). V was trimmed by 5 bases and J by 3 bases, leaving 14 bases between them. Germline V gene data show CDR1 as GTSNPN and CDR2 as SVGIG (reference sequence). The CDR3 consists of 13 residues.

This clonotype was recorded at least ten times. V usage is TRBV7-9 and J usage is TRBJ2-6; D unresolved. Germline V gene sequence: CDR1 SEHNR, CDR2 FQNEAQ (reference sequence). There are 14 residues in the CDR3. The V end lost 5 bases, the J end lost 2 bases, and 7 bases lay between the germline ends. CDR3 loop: CASSLAPGANVLTF. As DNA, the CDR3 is TGTGCCAGCAGCCTGGCCCCTGGGGCCAACGTCCTGACTTTC.